This T cell receptor beta chain appears in the sequencing data of a study of T cells after yellow fever vaccination. They built TCR cDNA with 5'RACE template switching, a step that put in a universal primer site and UMIs. TCRdb analysed the 5' RACE reads with MiXCR anew, one entry per CDR3 protein. The profile shows some 400,000 distinct CDR3 sequences, about 6% of them singletons. This clonotype appeared a few times. Its target is unknown. The CDR3 length is 15 residues. In germline, CDR1 is DFQATT, CDR2 SNEGSKA (reference sequence). V shed 3 bases and J shed 2 bases, with 13 bases lying between them. The study, taken as a whole, reports: The CD4 and CD8 compartments had a small share of their clonotypes in common.

The material was PBMCs, obtained 5 days after the yellow fever booster vaccination. This clonotype was sampled from a man aged 25-45 years who received the YFV17D yellow fever vaccine. J is TRBJ2-2 and V is TRBV20-1, with D possibly TRBD1 on 8 matching bases. CDR3 nucleotide sequence: TGCAGTGCTAGGGGGGGGACAGGAAACACCGGGGAGCTGTTTTTT. Encoded protein: CSARGGTGNTGELFF.